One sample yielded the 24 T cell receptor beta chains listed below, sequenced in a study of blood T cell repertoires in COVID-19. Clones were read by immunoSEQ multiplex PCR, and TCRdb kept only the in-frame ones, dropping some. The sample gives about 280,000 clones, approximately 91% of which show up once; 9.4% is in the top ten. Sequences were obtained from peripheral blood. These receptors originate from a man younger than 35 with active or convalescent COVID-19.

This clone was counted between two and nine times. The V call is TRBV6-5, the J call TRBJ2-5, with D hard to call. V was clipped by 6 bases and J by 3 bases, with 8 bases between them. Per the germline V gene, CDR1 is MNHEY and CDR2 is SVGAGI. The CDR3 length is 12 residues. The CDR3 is CASRVGEETQYF. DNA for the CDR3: TGTGCCAGCAGGGTAGGAGAAGAGACCCAGTACTTC.

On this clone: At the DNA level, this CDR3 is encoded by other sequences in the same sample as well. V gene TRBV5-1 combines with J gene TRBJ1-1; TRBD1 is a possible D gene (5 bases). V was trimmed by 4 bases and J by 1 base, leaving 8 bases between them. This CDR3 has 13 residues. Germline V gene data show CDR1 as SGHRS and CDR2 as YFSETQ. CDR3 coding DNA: TGCGCCAGCAGCCCGGACACGAACACTGAAGCTTTCTTT. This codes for CASSPDTNTEAFF.

DNA for the CDR3: TGTGCCAGCTGGGACAGGGGACGTGAGCAGTTCTTC. It codes for CASWDRGREQFF. The V and J genes are TRBV19 and TRBJ2-1, with 10 bases lining up with TRBD1. The CDR3 has 12 residues. The J segment lost 9 bases and the V segment lost 9 bases, leaving 5 bases of the junction unmatched. From germline, CDR1 is LNHDA and CDR2 SQIVND (reference sequence).

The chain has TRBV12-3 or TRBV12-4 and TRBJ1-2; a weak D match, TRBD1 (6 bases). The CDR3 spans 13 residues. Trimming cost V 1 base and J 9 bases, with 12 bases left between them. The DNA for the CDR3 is TGTGCCAGCAGTTTAGGGGGGGGCAGGCGCTACACCTTC. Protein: CASSLGGGRRYTF.

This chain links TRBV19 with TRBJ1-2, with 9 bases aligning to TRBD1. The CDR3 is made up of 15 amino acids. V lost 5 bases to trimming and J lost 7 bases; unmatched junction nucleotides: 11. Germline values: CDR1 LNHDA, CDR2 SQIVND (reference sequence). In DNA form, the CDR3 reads TGTGCCAGTAGTCAAGTACCGGGACAGGGTGTTGGCTACACCTTC. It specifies CASSQVPGQGVGYTF.

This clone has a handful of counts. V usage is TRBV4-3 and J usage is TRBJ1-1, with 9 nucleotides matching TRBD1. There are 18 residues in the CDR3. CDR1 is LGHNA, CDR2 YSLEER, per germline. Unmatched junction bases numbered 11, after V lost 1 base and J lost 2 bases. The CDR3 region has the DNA TGCGCCAGCAGCCAAGCCCTCTGGGACAGGGCGAAAAACACTGAAGCTTTCTTT. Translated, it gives CASSQALWDRAKNTEAFF.

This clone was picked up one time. This CDR3 reads CASSEGSGTGRPYEQYF. In nucleotides, the CDR3 is TGTGCCAGCAGTGAGGGGAGCGGGACAGGGAGGCCCTACGAGCAGTACTTC. This chain joins TRBV6-4 and TRBJ2-7; 9 bases match TRBD1. The germline gives CDR1 MRHNA, CDR2 SNTAGT. Losses at the gene ends were 3 bases for V and 2 bases for J; bases not matched to a gene: 11. The CDR3 has 17 amino acids.

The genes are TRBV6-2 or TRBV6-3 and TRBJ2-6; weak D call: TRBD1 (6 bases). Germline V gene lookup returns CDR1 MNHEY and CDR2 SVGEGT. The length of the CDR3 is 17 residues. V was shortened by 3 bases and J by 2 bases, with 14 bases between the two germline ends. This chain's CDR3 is CASSYVAGVTGANVLTF. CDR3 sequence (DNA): TGTGCCAGCAGTTATGTGGCAGGGGTAACTGGGGCCAACGTCCTGACTTTC.

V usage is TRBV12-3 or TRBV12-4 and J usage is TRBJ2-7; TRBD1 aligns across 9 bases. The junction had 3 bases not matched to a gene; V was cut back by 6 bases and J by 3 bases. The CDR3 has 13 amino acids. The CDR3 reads CASSTGQGYEQYF. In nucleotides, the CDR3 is TGTGCCAGCAGCACGGGACAGGGCTACGAGCAGTACTTC.

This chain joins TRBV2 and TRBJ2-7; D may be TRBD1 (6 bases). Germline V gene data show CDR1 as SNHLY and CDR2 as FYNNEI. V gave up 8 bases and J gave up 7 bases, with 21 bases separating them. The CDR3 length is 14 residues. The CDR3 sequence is CASRIAGAGEEQYF. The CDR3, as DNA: TGTGCCAGCCGTATAGCCGGGGCAGGGGAGGAGCAGTACTTC.

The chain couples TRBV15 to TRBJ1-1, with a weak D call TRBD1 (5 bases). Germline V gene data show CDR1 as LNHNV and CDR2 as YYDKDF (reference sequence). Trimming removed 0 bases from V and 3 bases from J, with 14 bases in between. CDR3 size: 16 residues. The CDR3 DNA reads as TGTGCCACCAGCAGAGATGGCAGGGAAAGAGACACTGAAGCTTTCTTT. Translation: CATSRDGRERDTEAFF.

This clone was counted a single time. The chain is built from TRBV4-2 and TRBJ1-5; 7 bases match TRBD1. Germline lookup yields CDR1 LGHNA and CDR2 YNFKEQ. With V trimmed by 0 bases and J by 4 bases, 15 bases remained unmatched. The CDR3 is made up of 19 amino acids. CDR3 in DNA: TGTGCCAGCAGCCAAGATCAGGGGGGTGATTGGACGGTGAATCAGCCCCAGCATTTT. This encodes CASSQDQGGDWTVNQPQHF.

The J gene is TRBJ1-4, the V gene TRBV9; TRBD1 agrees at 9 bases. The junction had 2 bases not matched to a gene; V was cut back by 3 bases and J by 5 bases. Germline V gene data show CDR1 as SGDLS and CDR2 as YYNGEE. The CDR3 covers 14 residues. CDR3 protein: CASSEGQGNEKLFF. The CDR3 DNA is TGTGCCAGCAGCGAGGGACAGGGCAATGAAAAACTGTTTTTT.

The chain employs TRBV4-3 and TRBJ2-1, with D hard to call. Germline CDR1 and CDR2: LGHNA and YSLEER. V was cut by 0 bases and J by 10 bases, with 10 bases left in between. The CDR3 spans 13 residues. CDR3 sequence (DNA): TGCGCCAGCAGCCAAGAATTTAGCCGGGAGCAGTTCTTC. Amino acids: CASSQEFSREQFF.

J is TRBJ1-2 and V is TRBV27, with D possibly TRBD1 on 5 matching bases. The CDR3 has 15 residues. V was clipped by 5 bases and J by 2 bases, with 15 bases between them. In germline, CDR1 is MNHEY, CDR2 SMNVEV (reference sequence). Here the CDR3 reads CASSLRSGGNYGYTF. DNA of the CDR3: TGTGCCAGCAGTCTACGGAGCGGGGGGAACTATGGCTACACCTTC.

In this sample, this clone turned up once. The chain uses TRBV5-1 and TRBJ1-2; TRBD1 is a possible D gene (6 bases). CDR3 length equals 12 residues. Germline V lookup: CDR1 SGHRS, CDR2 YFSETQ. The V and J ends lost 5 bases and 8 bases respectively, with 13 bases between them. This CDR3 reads CASRLGGGGYTF. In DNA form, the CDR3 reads TGCGCCAGCAGATTAGGGGGTGGAGGCTACACCTTC.

The CDR3 DNA sequence: TGTGCCAGTTTCGCAGATACGCAGTATTTT. It translates to CASFADTQYF. This sequence joins TRBV2 and TRBJ2-3; no definite D call. CDR3 length: 10 residues. The V gene lost 9 bases and the J gene lost 4 bases, with 5 bases spanning the gap. Germline CDR1 and CDR2: SNHLY and FYNNEI.

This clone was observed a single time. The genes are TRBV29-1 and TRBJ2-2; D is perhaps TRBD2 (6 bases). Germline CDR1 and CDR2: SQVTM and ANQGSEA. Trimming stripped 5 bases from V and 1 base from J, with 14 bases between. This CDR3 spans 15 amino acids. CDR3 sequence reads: CSVRDSLLNTGELFF. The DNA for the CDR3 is TGCAGCGTTCGGGACTCCCTCTTGAACACCGGGGAGCTGTTTTTT.

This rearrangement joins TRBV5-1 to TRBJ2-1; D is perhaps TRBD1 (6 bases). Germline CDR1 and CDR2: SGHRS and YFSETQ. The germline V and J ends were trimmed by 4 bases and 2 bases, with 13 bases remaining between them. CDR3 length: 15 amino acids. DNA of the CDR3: TGCGCCAGCAGCCCCGGACAGCTTCCCTACAATGAGCAGTTCTTC. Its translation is CASSPGQLPYNEQFF. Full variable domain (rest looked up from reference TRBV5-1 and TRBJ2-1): KAGVTQTPRYLIKTRGQQVTLSCSPISGHRSVSWYQQTPGQGLQFLFEYFSETQRNKGNFPGRFSGRQFSNSRSEMNVSTLELGDSALYLCASSPGQLPYNEQFFGPGTRLTVL.

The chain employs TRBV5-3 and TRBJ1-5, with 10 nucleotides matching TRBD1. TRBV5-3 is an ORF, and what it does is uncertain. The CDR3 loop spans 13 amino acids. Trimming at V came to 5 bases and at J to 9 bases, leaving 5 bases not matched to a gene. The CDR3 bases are TGTGCCAGAAGTCGACAGGGGGCCGGGCCCCAGCATTTT. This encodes CARSRQGAGPQHF.

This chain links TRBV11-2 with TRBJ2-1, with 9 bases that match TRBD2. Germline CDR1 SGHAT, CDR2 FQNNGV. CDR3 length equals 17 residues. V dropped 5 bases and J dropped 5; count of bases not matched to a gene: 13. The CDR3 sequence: CASSTFSAVAGDNEQFF. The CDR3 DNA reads TGTGCCAGCAGCACCTTCTCGGCGGTAGCGGGGGACAATGAGCAGTTCTTC. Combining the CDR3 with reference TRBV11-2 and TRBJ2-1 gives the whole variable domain EAGVAQSPRYKIIEKRQSVAFWCNPISGHATLYWYQQILGQGPKLLIQFQNNGVVDDSQLPKDRFSAERLKGVDSTLKIQPAKLEDSAVYLCASSTFSAVAGDNEQFFGPGTRLTVL.

Here the CDR3 reads CASSFDRDEKLFF. The CDR3 DNA reads TGTGCCAGCAGCTTCGACAGGGACGAAAAACTGTTTTTT. This chain joins TRBV7-2 and TRBJ1-4, with 7 nucleotides matching TRBD1. Germline V lookup: CDR1 SGHTA, CDR2 FQGNSA. V lost 3 bases and J lost 8; bases outside the gene matches: 3. There are 13 residues in the CDR3.

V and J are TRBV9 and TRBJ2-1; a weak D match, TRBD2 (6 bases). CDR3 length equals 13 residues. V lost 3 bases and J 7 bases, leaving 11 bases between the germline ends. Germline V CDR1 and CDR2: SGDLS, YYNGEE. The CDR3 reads CASSGLVWNEQFF. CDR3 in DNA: TGTGCCAGCAGCGGACTAGTCTGGAATGAGCAGTTCTTC.

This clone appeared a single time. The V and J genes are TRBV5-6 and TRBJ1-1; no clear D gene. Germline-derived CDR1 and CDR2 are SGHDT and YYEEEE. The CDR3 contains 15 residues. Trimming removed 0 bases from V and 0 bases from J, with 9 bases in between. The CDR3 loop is CASSLAAGLNTEAFF. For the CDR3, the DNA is TGTGCCAGCAGCTTGGCCGCGGGATTGAACACTGAAGCTTTCTTT.